The 26 T cell receptor beta chains presented below share a single source sample, sequenced in a study of vaccination and CD4 T cells after COVID-19. Treatment indicated: roughly 10-day PBMC culture with coronavirus spike peptide pools or control peptides (ViraFEST assay). No antigen has been assigned to these receptors. Cultured CD4+ T cell DNA underwent sequencing with the Oncomine TCR Beta short-read assay. TCRdb fed the PCR reads into MiXCR, producing one record per CDR3 protein. The repertoire consists of 15,000 to 20,000 distinct CDR3 sequences, with 40% to 50% occurring once and the leading ten covering 26%. Sample: CD4+ T cells from blood, cultured in vitro, taken before SARS-CoV-2 vaccination. These receptors originate from a human donor who had recovered from COVID-19.

The V and J genes are TRBV6-1 and TRBJ1-5; the D gene is possibly TRBD1 (6 bases). The germline CDR1 and CDR2 sequences are MNHNS and SASEGT. V lost 8 bases and J 5 bases, leaving 16 bases between the germline ends. This CDR3 contains 14 residues. CDR3 in DNA: TGTGCCAGCGACCAGGGGACGGGGTATCAGCCCCAGCATTTT. Amino acids: CASDQGTGYQPQHF.

V is TRBV19 and J is TRBJ1-5, with 8 bases aligning to TRBD1. The junction had 7 bases not matched to a gene; V was cut back by 0 bases and J by 9 bases. From germline, CDR1 is LNHDA and CDR2 SQIVND (reference sequence). The length of the CDR3 is 15 residues. The CDR3 region has the DNA TGTGCCAGTAGTATAGAAGGACAGGGCTCTCGGCCCCAGCATTTT. Amino acids: CASSIEGQGSRPQHF.

This chain connects TRBV7-8 to TRBJ2-7; no firm D call. Per germline, CDR1 SGHVS and CDR2 FQNEAQ. The CDR3 is made up of 13 amino acids. With 5 bases removed from V and 6 bases from J, the gap between germline ends came to 14 bases. The CDR3 DNA is TGTGCCAGCAGCAAGGAACCCCGCTTCGAGCAGTACTTC. It specifies CASSKEPRFEQYF.

This clonotype was recorded once. The genes are TRBV11-3 and TRBJ2-3; D uncertain. The length of the CDR3 is 15 residues. Trimming left V 3 bases short and J 2 bases short, with 12 bases between. Germline values: CDR1 SGHNT, CDR2 YENEEA. The CDR3: CASSLGPGPTDTQYF. The CDR3 DNA sequence: TGTGCCAGCAGCTTGGGTCCAGGTCCCACAGATACGCAGTATTTT.

This clonotype was seen only a few times. The chain joins TRBV7-9 to TRBJ1-1; TRBD1 matches at 8 bases. CDR1 is SEHNR and CDR2 is FQNEAQ in the germline V gene (reference sequence). The CDR3 extends over 15 amino acids. Trimming removed 5 bases from V and 0 bases from J; junction bases left unmatched: 5. The CDR3 sequence is CASSGYRGVNTEAFF. DNA for the CDR3: TGTGCCAGCAGCGGATACAGGGGGGTGAACACTGAAGCTTTCTTT.

In DNA form, the CDR3 reads TGTGCCAGCAGTTCCGGGCTTGGGAACACTGAAGCTTTCTTT. Its translation is CASSSGLGNTEAFF. The V call is TRBV6-5, the J call TRBJ1-1; D is ambiguous. Germline V CDR1 and CDR2: MNHEY, SVGAGI. The ends were cut back, 4 bases at V and 1 base at J, with 10 bases in the middle. This CDR3 spans 14 amino acids.

The chain is built from TRBV27 and TRBJ1-5; D is possibly TRBD1 (5 bases). Trimming left V 3 bases short and J 2 bases short, with 8 bases between. The CDR3 runs to 14 residues. Germline CDR1 reads MNHEY; CDR2 reads SMNVEV (reference sequence). The CDR3 is CASSFWGGNQPQHF. CDR3 DNA: TGTGCCAGCAGTTTTTGGGGGGGCAATCAGCCCCAGCATTTT.

The chain recombines TRBV4-2 with TRBJ2-7; 7 bases agree with TRBD2. This CDR3 region has 14 residues. Germline trimming cut 5 bases from V and 5 bases from J; bases unmatched to any gene: 9. CDR1 LGHNA and CDR2 YNFKEQ come from the germline V gene. Written as DNA, the CDR3 is TGTGCCAGCAGCATGGGGGGGTCCAGGGACGAGCAGTACTTC. Its translation: CASSMGGSRDEQYF.

This clonotype showed up just a few times. The rearrangement uses TRBV6-2 or TRBV6-3 and TRBJ1-1; D unresolved. The CDR3 contains 14 residues. V lost 2 bases and J lost 4, with 11 bases in between. Germline V gene lookup returns CDR1 MNHEY and CDR2 SVGEGT. The DNA for the CDR3 is TGTGCCAGCAGTTACGGCGGACTAGGCACTGAAGCTTTCTTT. Translating gives CASSYGGLGTEAFF.

The chain couples TRBV20-1 to TRBJ1-1; weak D call: TRBD1 (5 bases). V was cut by 0 bases and J by 7 bases, with 12 bases left in between. Germline loops: CDR1 DFQATT, CDR2 SNEGSKA (reference sequence). This CDR3 contains 13 residues. CDR3 nucleotides: TGCAGTGCTAGAGATTTCGGGGGGATTGAAGCTTTCTTT. This codes for CSARDFGGIEAFF.

This clonotype was counted only a few times. V and J are TRBV28 and TRBJ1-5; a possible D gene is TRBD1 (5 bases). V was trimmed by 5 bases and J by 4 bases, leaving 18 bases between them. CDR1 is MDHEN and CDR2 is SYDVKM in the germline V gene. This CDR3 has 16 amino acids. CDR3 protein: CASSPHRGSGNQPQHF. CDR3 nucleotide sequence: TGTGCCAGCAGTCCACACCGGGGGAGCGGAAATCAGCCCCAGCATTTT.

The chain recombines TRBV7-2 with TRBJ1-1; D possibly corresponds to TRBD1 (5 bases). Trimming took off 3 bases at V and 4 bases at J, with 12 bases between the two ends. Germline values: CDR1 SGHTA, CDR2 FQGNSA. CDR3 size: 14 residues. The CDR3 DNA reads TGTGCCAGCAGCTTCGGACAATCCCCCACTGAAGCTTTCTTT. It is translated as CASSFGQSPTEAFF.

V is TRBV21-1 and J is TRBJ2-7; the listed D gene, TRBD1, was not tested against the DNA. TRBV21-1 is flagged as a pseudogene. The CDR3 is made up of 15 amino acids. CDR3 coding DNA: TGTGCCAGCAGCAAAGAACGCAGGGGGCTGAATGTGCAGTACTTC. It encodes CASSKERRGLNVQYF.

This chain uses TRBV20-1 with TRBJ2-7; TRBD2 might be the D (5 bases). Trimming left V 5 bases short and J 0 bases short, with 17 bases between. This CDR3 spans 15 amino acids. Germline CDR1 reads DFQATT; CDR2 reads SNEGSKA (reference sequence). The CDR3 spells CSAESRGSPSYEQYF. CDR3 nucleotide sequence: TGCAGTGCTGAATCGCGCGGGTCGCCCTCCTACGAGCAGTACTTC.

This clonotype came up a few times. This chain uses TRBV12-3 or TRBV12-4 with TRBJ1-1; D ambiguous. The V and J ends lost 5 bases and 3 bases respectively, with 13 bases between them. This CDR3 region has 14 residues. The CDR3 DNA reads as TGTGCCAGCAGTCTGCACGGGTCGGACACTGAAGCTTTCTTT. Translating it yields CASSLHGSDTEAFF.

The chain links TRBV28 to TRBJ2-1; 12 nucleotides align to TRBD2. CDR3 size: 14 residues. J gave up 8 bases and V 9 bases, and 8 bases lay outside the gene matches. Germline V lookup: CDR1 MDHEN, CDR2 SYDVKM. The CDR3 DNA is TGTGCCAGTGGGGAACTAGCGGGAGGCCATGAGCAGTTCTTC. It translates to CASGELAGGHEQFF.

The J gene is TRBJ2-7, the V gene TRBV28, with TRBD2 matching 7 bases. The germline CDR1 and CDR2 sequences are MDHEN and SYDVKM. J was trimmed by 4 bases and V by 3 bases; bases with no gene match: 6. The CDR3 runs 14 residues. Written as DNA, the CDR3 is TGTGCCAGCAGTTTCGTCGGGCGGGAGTACGAGCAGTACTTC. Protein product: CASSFVGREYEQYF. The whole variable domain, filled in from reference TRBV28 and TRBJ2-7, reads DVKVTQSSRYLVKRTGEKVFLECVQDMDHENMFWYRQDPGLGLRLIYFSYDVKMKEKGDIPEGYSVSREKKERFSLILESASTNQTSMYLCASSFVGREYEQYFGPGTRLTVT.

This clonotype was seen more than once but under ten times. The chain couples TRBV6-1 to TRBJ1-2; D not certain. V was pared by 6 bases and J by 0 bases, with 11 bases between. This CDR3 region has 14 residues. Germline CDR1 MNHNS, CDR2 SASEGT. In DNA, the CDR3 is TGTGCCAGCAGACTAGGGATAGCTAACTATGGCTACACCTTC. Translated: CASRLGIANYGYTF.

This clonotype occurred a few times. The chain combines TRBV20-1 with TRBJ1-3; TRBD1 matches 7 bases. J lost 4 bases, V lost 6 bases, and 3 bases had no gene match. Germline V gene lookup returns CDR1 DFQATT and CDR2 SNEGSKA (reference sequence). The CDR3 runs to 12 residues. In DNA, the CDR3 is TGCAGTGCGGCGGGACAGGGAAACACCATATATTTT. This sequence encodes CSAAGQGNTIYF.

V is TRBV4-3 and J is TRBJ1-6; D is possibly TRBD1 (5 bases). The CDR3 is 15 residues long. Germline V CDR1 and CDR2: LGHNA, YSLEER. Trimming took 4 bases from V and 7 from J, leaving 14 bases between them. The CDR3 loop reads CASSPTGLGNSPLHF. CDR3 bases: TGCGCCAGCAGCCCGACGGGGCTGGGAAATTCACCCCTCCACTTT.

This clonotype was recorded only once. The V call is TRBV11-2, the J call TRBJ1-2; no reliable D call. V dropped 0 bases and J dropped 6 bases, with 17 bases sitting between them. The length of the CDR3 is 16 residues. CDR1 SGHAT and CDR2 FQNNGV come from the germline V gene. For the CDR3, the DNA is TGTGCCAGCAGCTTAGATCTCCCAGGCGCGGGTCATGGCTACACCTTC. It encodes CASSLDLPGAGHGYTF.

A single count supports this clonotype. This chain uses TRBV2 with TRBJ2-5, with 8 bases that match TRBD1. The CDR3 spans 15 residues. V lost 0 bases to trimming and J lost 4 bases; unmatched junction nucleotides: 4. The germline gives CDR1 SNHLY, CDR2 FYNNEI. CDR3 DNA sequence: TGTGCCAGCAGTGAAGCAGGACAGGGACGAGAGACCCAGTACTTC. As protein: CASSEAGQGRETQYF.

The V and J genes are TRBV21-1 and TRBJ1-1. TRBV21-1 constitutes a pseudogene. The CDR3 contains 14 residues. In nucleotides, the CDR3 is TGTGCCAGCAGCAAATATCTTGGGGATGATGAAGCTTTCTTT. Amino acids: CASSKYLGDDEAFF.

V and J are TRBV30 and TRBJ1-3; D unresolved. V dropped 8 bases and J dropped 8 bases, with 10 bases sitting between them. Germline-derived CDR1 and CDR2 are GTSNPN and SVGIG (reference sequence). The CDR3 totals 10 residues. In DNA form, the CDR3 reads TGTGCCGGGGAGGTAGACACCATATATTTT. Protein: CAGEVDTIYF.

The chain couples TRBV28 to TRBJ2-1; 8 bases align to TRBD1. Germline assignment: CDR1 MDHEN and CDR2 SYDVKM. There are 15 residues in the CDR3. After removal of 6 bases from V and 6 bases from J, the junction contained 10 bases not matched to a gene. The CDR3 coding sequence is TGTGCCAGCAGCACTACAGGGGGGAACCTCAATGAGCAGTTCTTC. It codes for CASSTTGGNLNEQFF.

This rearrangement joins TRBV11-2 to TRBJ1-6; the D is unclear. The V end lost 2 bases, the J end lost 10 bases, and 12 bases lay between the germline ends. Germline V gene data show CDR1 as SGHAT and CDR2 as FQNNGV. The CDR3 sequence is 14 residues long. The CDR3 sequence is CASSLNNRASPLHF. CDR3 DNA: TGTGCCAGCAGCTTAAACAATAGGGCGTCACCCCTCCACTTT.